This TCR beta chain was recorded in a study of T-cell reconstitution after alpha-beta-depleted transplantation in children. Study outcomes and limitations: Elevated TCRbeta diversity at day 60 was traced, in some patients, to surviving recipient T cells and thymic progenitors.

During its preparation, the TCRbeta library received unique molecular identifiers. TCRdb re-called the PCR reads through MiXCR, storing one row per CDR3 protein. The sample lists approximately 980,000 distinct CDR3 sequences, about 29% occurring once. Points on this clonotype: Its matching antigen is unknown.

Per the germline V gene, CDR1 is SGHTA and CDR2 is FQGNSA. V gave up 2 bases and J gave up 1 base, with 14 bases separating them. There are 17 residues in the CDR3. The sequencing used PBMCs, mostly from graft donor cells, collected 360 days after TCRalphabeta/CD19-depleted stem cell transplant. This rearrangement joins TRBV7-2 to TRBJ1-4; D ambiguous. The receptor was isolated from a boy younger than two who had a stem cell transplant for SCID, so the T cells may come from the graft donor. CDR3 protein: CASSLLGFGVTNEKLFF. The CDR3 DNA reads TGTGCCAGCAGCTTATTAGGTTTCGGGGTAACTAATGAAAAACTGTTTTTT.